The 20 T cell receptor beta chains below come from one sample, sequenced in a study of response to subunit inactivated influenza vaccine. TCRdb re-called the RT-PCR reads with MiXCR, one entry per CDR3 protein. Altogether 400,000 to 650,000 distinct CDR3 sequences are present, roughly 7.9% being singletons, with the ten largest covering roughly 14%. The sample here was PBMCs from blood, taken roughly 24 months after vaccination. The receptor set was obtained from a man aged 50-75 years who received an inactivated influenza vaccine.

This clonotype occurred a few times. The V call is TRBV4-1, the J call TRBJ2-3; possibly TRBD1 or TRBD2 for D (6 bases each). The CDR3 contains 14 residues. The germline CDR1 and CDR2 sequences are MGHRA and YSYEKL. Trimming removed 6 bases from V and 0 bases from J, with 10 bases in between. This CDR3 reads CASRRGASTDTQYF. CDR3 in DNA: TGCGCCAGCAGAAGGGGGGCTAGCACAGATACGCAGTATTTT.

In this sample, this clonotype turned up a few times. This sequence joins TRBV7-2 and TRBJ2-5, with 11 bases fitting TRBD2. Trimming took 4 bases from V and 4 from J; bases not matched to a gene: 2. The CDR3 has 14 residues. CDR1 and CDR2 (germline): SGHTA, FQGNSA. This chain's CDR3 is CASSWTSGSETQYF. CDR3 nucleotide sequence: TGTGCCAGCAGCTGGACTAGCGGGTCAGAGACCCAGTACTTC.

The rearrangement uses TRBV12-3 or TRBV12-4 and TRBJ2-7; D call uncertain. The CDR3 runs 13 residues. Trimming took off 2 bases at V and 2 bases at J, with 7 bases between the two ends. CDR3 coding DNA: TGTGCCAGCAGTTTACAAACTCCCTACGAGCAGTACTTC. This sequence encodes CASSLQTPYEQYF.

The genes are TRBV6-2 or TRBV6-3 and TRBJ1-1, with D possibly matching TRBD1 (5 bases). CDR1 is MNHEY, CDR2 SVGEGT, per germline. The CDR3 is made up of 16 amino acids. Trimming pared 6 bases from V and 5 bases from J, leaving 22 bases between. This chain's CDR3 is CASRTLVGPGGTEAFF. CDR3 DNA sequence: TGTGCCAGCAGAACCCTTGTGGGCCCGGGGGGGACTGAAGCTTTCTTT.

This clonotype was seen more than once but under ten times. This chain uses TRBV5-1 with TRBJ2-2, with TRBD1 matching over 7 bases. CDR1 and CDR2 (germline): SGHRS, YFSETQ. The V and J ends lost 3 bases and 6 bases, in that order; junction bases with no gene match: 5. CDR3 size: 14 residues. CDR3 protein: CASSWGQPAGELFF. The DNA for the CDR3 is TGCGCCAGCAGCTGGGGACAGCCCGCCGGGGAGCTGTTTTTT.

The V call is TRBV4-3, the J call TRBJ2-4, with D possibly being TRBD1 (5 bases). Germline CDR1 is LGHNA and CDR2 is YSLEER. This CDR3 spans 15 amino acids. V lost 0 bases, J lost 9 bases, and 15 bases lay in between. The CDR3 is CASSQELDARGIQYF. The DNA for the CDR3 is TGCGCCAGCAGCCAAGAGCTGGACGCTAGGGGCATTCAGTACTTC.

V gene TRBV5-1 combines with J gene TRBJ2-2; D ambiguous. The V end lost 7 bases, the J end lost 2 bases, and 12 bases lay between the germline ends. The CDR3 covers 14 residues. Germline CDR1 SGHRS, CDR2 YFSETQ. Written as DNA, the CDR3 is TGCGCCAGCTACGAACTTGGAAACACCGGGGAGCTGTTTTTT. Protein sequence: CASYELGNTGELFF.

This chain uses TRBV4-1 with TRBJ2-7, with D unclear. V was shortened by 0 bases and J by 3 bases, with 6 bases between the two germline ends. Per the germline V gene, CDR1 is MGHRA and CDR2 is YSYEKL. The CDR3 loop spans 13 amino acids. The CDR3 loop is CASSQDEIYEQYF. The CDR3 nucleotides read TGCGCCAGCAGCCAAGACGAGATCTACGAGCAGTACTTC.

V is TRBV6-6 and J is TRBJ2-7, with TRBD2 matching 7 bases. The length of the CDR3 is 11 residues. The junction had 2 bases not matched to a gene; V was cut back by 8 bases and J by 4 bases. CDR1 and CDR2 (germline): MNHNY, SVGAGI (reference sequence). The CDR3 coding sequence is TGTGCCAGCGGGAGGGATTACGAGCAGTACTTC. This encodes CASGRDYEQYF.

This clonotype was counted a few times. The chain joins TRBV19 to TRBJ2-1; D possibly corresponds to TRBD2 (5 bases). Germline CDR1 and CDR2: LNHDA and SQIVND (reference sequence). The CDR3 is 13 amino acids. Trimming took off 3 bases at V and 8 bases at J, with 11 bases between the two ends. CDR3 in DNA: TGTGCCAGTAGTATGTCTGGTAGCGATGAGCAGTTCTTC. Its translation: CASSMSGSDEQFF.

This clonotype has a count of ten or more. Here the CDR3 reads CASSTESFGGNEQFF. The CDR3 region has the DNA TGTGCCAGCAGTACGGAATCTTTCGGGGGCAATGAGCAGTTCTTC. The chain combines TRBV12-3 or TRBV12-4 with TRBJ2-1, with D perhaps matching TRBD2 (6 bases). The V gene lost 5 bases and the J gene lost 6 bases, with 17 bases spanning the gap. The CDR3 is 15 amino acids.

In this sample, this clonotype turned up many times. The CDR3 region is CASSFLAGDSFGQYF. CDR3 DNA: TGTGCCAGCAGTTTTCTAGCGGGAGATTCTTTTGGGCAGTACTTC. The chain carries TRBV28 and TRBJ2-7; TRBD2 aligns across 10 bases. The CDR3 is made up of 15 amino acids. The junction had 11 bases not matched to a gene; V was cut back by 3 bases and J by 9 bases. CDR1 is MDHEN and CDR2 is SYDVKM in the germline V gene.

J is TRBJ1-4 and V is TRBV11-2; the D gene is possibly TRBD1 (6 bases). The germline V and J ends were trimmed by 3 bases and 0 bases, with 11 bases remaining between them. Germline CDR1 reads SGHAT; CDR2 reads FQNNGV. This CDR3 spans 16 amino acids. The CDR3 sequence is CASSLTDSATNEKLFF. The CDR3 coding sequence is TGTGCCAGCAGCTTGACGGACAGTGCAACTAATGAAAAACTGTTTTTT.

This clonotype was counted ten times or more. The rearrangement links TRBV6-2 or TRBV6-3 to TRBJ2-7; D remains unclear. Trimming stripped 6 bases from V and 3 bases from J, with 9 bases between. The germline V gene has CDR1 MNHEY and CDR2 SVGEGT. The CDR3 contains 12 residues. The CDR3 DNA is TGTGCCAGCAGCCAACATAGCTACGAGCAGTACTTC. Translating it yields CASSQHSYEQYF.

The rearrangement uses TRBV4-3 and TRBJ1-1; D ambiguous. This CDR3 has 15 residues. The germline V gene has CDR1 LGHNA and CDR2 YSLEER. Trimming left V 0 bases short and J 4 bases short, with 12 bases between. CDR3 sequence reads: CASSQEPTYPTEAFF. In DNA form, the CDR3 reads TGCGCCAGCAGCCAAGAACCCACTTATCCCACTGAAGCTTTCTTT.

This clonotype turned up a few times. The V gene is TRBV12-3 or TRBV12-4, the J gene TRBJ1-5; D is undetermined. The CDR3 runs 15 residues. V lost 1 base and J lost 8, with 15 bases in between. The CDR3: CASSLGSGPLEPQHF. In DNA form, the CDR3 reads TGTGCCAGCAGTTTAGGGTCAGGCCCCCTTGAGCCCCAGCATTTT.

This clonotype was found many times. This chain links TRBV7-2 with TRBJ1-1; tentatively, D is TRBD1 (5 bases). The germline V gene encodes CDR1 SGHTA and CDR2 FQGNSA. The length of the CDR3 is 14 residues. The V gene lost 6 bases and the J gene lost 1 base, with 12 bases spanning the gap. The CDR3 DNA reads TGTGCCAGCAGTTTGGGACGAGGGAACACTGAAGCTTTCTTT. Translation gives CASSLGRGNTEAFF.

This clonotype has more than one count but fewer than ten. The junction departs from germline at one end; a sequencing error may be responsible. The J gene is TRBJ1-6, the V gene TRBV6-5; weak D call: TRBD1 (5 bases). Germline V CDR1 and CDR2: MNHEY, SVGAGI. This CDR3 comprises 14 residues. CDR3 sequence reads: CASSYRGGNSPLHF. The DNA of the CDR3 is TGTGCCAGCAGTTATAGGGGTGGGAATTCTCCCCTCCACTTT.

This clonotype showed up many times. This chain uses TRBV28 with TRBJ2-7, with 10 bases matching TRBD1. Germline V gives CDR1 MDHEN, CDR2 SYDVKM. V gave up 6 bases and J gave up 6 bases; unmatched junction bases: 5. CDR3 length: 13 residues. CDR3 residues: CASRGTGVGEQYF. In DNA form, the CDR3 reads TGTGCCAGCAGGGGGACAGGGGTTGGCGAGCAGTACTTC.

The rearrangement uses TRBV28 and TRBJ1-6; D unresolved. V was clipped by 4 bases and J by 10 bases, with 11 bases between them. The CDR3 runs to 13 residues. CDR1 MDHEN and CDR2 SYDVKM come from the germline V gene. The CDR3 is CASSSTLRSPLHF. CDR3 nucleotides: TGTGCCAGCAGTTCCACGCTAAGGTCACCCCTCCACTTT. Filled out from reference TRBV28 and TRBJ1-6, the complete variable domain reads DVKVTQSSRYLVKRTGEKVFLECVQDMDHENMFWYRQDPGLGLRLIYFSYDVKMKEKGDIPEGYSVSREKKERFSLILESASTNQTSMYLCASSSTLRSPLHFGNGTRLTVT.